These 29 T cell receptor beta chains share one sample of origin, sequenced in a study of a mutant IDH1 vaccine in newly diagnosed glioma. Time point of the sample: week 23, last vaccination. All doses held 300 ug of mutant IDH1 20-mer peptide, with topical imiquimod. No antigens are known for them. Generated by immunoSEQ multiplex PCR, the TCRdb table keeps only in-frame clones and is missing some. Of 25,000 to 35,000 clones listed, roughly 90% were seen once; the top ten hold 2.5%. Sequencing used PBMCs, obtained from a glioma patient whose treatment included an IDH1 peptide vaccine. The receptor source for this set is a man aged 40-49 years with glioma.

The CDR3 nucleotides are TGCGCCAGCAGGGAGACCCCCGGGACAGAATACGAGCAGTACTTC. This sequence encodes CASRETPGTEYEQYF. V is TRBV5-1 and J is TRBJ2-7; 7 bases are shared with TRBD1. The germline V gene encodes CDR1 SGHRS and CDR2 YFSETQ. This CDR3 has 15 residues. V trimming: 5 bases; J trimming: 4 bases; junction bases outside the gene matches: 12.

The chain links TRBV9 to TRBJ1-5, with D perhaps matching TRBD1 (6 bases). CDR1 is SGDLS and CDR2 is YYNGEE in the germline V gene. The CDR3 consists of 13 residues. V dropped 3 bases and J dropped 7 bases, with 11 bases sitting between them. The CDR3 sequence: CASSEGGYQPQHF. CDR3 bases: TGTGCCAGCAGCGAGGGGGGGTACCAGCCCCAGCATTTT. The variable domain in full, with the rest retrieved from reference TRBV9 and TRBJ1-5, is DSGVTQTPKHLITATGQRVTLRCSPRSGDLSVYWYQQSLDQGLQFLIQYYNGEERAKGNILERFSAQQFPDLHSELNLSSLELGDSALYFCASSEGGYQPQHFGDGTRLSIL.

The chain recombines TRBV19 with TRBJ1-1; D is unresolved. Trimming left V 1 base short and J 0 bases short, with 12 bases between. The CDR3 length is 16 residues. CDR1 LNHDA and CDR2 SQIVND come from the germline V gene (reference sequence). DNA for the CDR3: TGTGCCAGTAGTATAGTAAGGACCGTCATGAACACTGAAGCTTTCTTT. Protein: CASSIVRTVMNTEAFF.

This chain links TRBV14 with TRBJ2-3; no definite D call. Trimming took off 3 bases at V and 2 bases at J, with 9 bases between the two ends. The CDR3 is made up of 14 amino acids. Germline CDR1 reads SGHDN; CDR2 reads FVKESK. DNA of the CDR3: TGTGCCAGCAGCCAGGTAGCATTCACAGATACGCAGTATTTT. Translating gives CASSQVAFTDTQYF.

The chain couples TRBV18 to TRBJ2-6; 7 positions match TRBD1. CDR1 KGHSH and CDR2 LQKENI come from the germline V gene. The CDR3 contains 16 residues. The V gene end was trimmed by 3 bases and the J gene end by 0 bases; junction bases not matched to a gene: 2. CDR3 DNA sequence: TGTGCCAGCTCACCGGACAGGATCTCTGGGGCCAACGTCCTGACTTTC. Protein sequence: CASSPDRISGANVLTF.

The rearrangement joins TRBV5-6 to TRBJ1-1, with 8 bases lining up with TRBD1. Trimming cost V 3 bases and J 4 bases; bases outside gene matches: 11. The CDR3 is 16 amino acids. Germline V gene lookup returns CDR1 SGHDT and CDR2 YYEEEE. The CDR3 spells CASSSLGPTGATEAFF. For the CDR3, the DNA is TGTGCCAGCAGCTCCCTCGGCCCGACAGGGGCCACTGAAGCTTTCTTT.

The rearrangement uses TRBV7-6 and TRBJ2-2; 11 nucleotides align to TRBD2. The germline CDR1 and CDR2 sequences are SGHVS and FNYEAQ. V lost 1 base, J lost 0 bases, and 10 bases stayed unmatched. CDR3 length: 20 residues. For the CDR3, the DNA is TGTGCCAGCAGCTTAGACGTAGGACTAGCGGGCTACGCGAACACCGGGGAGCTGTTTTTT. Translated: CASSLDVGLAGYANTGELFF. The whole variable domain, remainder taken from reference TRBV7-6 and TRBJ2-2, is GAGVSQSPRYKVTKRGQDVALRCDPISGHVSLYWYRQALGQGPEFLTYFNYEAQQDKSGLPNDRFSAERPEGSISTLTIQRTEQRDSAMYRCASSLDVGLAGYANTGELFFGEGSRLTVL.

Here the CDR3 DNA reads TGTGCCAGCACCCTCTCGATGGGGCCTACCTACGAGCAGTACTTC. Its protein is CASTLSMGPTYEQYF. The chain employs TRBV7-9 and TRBJ2-7, with D perhaps matching TRBD1 (5 bases). Germline values: CDR1 SEHNR, CDR2 FQNEAQ (reference sequence). The CDR3 sequence is 15 residues long. Trimming shortened V by 7 bases and J by 2 bases, and 18 bases separated the two germline ends.

The rearrangement links TRBV19 to TRBJ1-2; the D gene is possibly TRBD1 (6 bases). In germline, CDR1 is LNHDA, CDR2 SQIVND (reference sequence). There are 15 residues in the CDR3. V dropped 6 bases and J dropped 0 bases, with 14 bases sitting between them. DNA for the CDR3: TGTGCCAGTAGCCCTAAGGACAGAGCTAACTATGGCTACACCTTC. Translated, it gives CASSPKDRANYGYTF.

The chain is built from TRBV18 and TRBJ2-1; TRBD1 aligns across 9 bases. The CDR3 covers 16 residues. With 5 bases clipped from V and 0 bases from J, the junction kept 5 bases outside the gene matches. CDR1 and CDR2 from the germline V gene are KGHSH and LQKENI. The CDR3 DNA reads as TGTGCCAGCTCATCAGAGACAGGGGGCTCCTACAATGAGCAGTTCTTC. Amino acids: CASSSETGGSYNEQFF. Full variable domain (rest looked up from reference TRBV18 and TRBJ2-1): NAGVMQNPRHLVRRRGQEARLRCSPMKGHSHVYWYRQLPEEGLKFMVYLQKENIIDESGMPKERFSAEFPKEGPSILRIQQVVRGDSAAYFCASSSETGGSYNEQFFGPGTRLTVL.

The chain employs TRBV11-2 and TRBJ2-3; D not resolved. Germline CDR1 reads SGHAT; CDR2 reads FQNNGV. The CDR3 extends over 14 amino acids. The V end was cut by 5 bases, the J end by 8 bases, with 17 bases between. The CDR3 loop is CASSRYAGVGTQYF. The CDR3 DNA sequence: TGTGCCAGCAGCCGCTACGCTGGAGTGGGTACGCAGTATTTT.

J is TRBJ1-1 and V is TRBV18, with D tentatively TRBD1 (6 bases). Germline lookup yields CDR1 KGHSH and CDR2 LQKENI. CDR3 length: 14 residues. Trimming pared 2 bases from V and 4 bases from J, leaving 11 bases between. The CDR3 loop is CASSPVVGGTEAFF. In DNA, the CDR3 is TGTGCCAGCTCACCAGTGGTAGGGGGCACTGAAGCTTTCTTT.

The chain links TRBV29-1 to TRBJ2-1; TRBD1 matches 9 bases. With V trimmed by 7 bases and J by 7 bases, 8 bases remained unmatched. The CDR3 consists of 13 residues. CDR1 is SQVTM and CDR2 is ANQGSEA in the germline V gene. CDR3 amino acids: CSAPGTGRNEQFF. DNA of the CDR3: TGCAGCGCCCCCGGGACAGGGCGAAATGAGCAGTTCTTC.

The V and J genes are TRBV27 and TRBJ1-5; D is unresolved. The CDR3 runs 13 residues. V was trimmed by 6 bases and J by 3 bases, leaving 9 bases between them. Per the germline V gene, CDR1 is MNHEY and CDR2 is SMNVEV (reference sequence). Here the CDR3 reads CASSPRPNQPQHF. The CDR3 coding sequence is TGTGCCAGCAGCCCCCGACCCAATCAGCCCCAGCATTTT.

V usage is TRBV6-5 and J usage is TRBJ2-4; no clear D gene. Between the trimmed V and J ends, which lost 6 bases and 8 bases, there was a span of 14 bases. CDR1 and CDR2 from the germline V gene are MNHEY and SVGAGI. This CDR3 has 13 residues. CDR3 sequence: CASSRRTLDIQYF. Written as DNA, the CDR3 is TGTGCCAGCAGCAGACGCACGTTGGACATTCAGTACTTC.

V is TRBV4-2 and J is TRBJ1-3, with a tentative D call TRBD1 (6 bases). V was cut by 4 bases and J by 8 bases, with 21 bases left in between. The germline V gene has CDR1 LGHNA and CDR2 YNFKEQ. The CDR3 length is 16 residues. CDR3 sequence reads: CASSLGISRGLDTIYF. The CDR3 nucleotides read TGTGCCAGCAGCCTGGGGATCTCCAGGGGCCTCGACACCATATATTTT.

This chain connects TRBV6-1 to TRBJ2-7, with TRBD2 matching over 10 bases. CDR1 MNHNS and CDR2 SASEGT come from the germline V gene. V trimming: 2 bases; J trimming: 2 bases; junction bases outside the gene matches: 3. This CDR3 has 15 residues. The CDR3 region is CASSESSGGAYEQYV. For the CDR3, the DNA is TGTGCCAGCAGTGAATCAAGCGGGGGGGCCTACGAGCAGTACGTC.

V is TRBV11-3 and J is TRBJ2-3; D possibly corresponds to TRBD2 (6 bases). The CDR3 has 14 residues. V gave up 1 base and J gave up 4 bases, with 9 bases separating them. Looked up from germline, CDR1 is SGHNT and CDR2 is YENEEA. The CDR3 spells CASSLGLEADTQYF. The CDR3 bases are TGTGCCAGCAGCTTAGGACTAGAAGCAGATACGCAGTATTTT.

The chain uses TRBV4-1 and TRBJ2-2; D is unclear. This CDR3 is built from 17 residues. Germline-derived CDR1 and CDR2 are MGHRA and YSYEKL. V lost 0 bases and J lost 3, with 14 bases in between. The CDR3 spells CASSQDGQAADTGELFF. The CDR3 nucleotides read TGCGCCAGCAGCCAAGATGGGCAGGCCGCGGACACCGGGGAGCTGTTTTTT.

The V gene is TRBV5-4, the J gene TRBJ2-7, with 8 bases fitting TRBD2. The CDR3 length is 16 residues. The germline CDR1 and CDR2 sequences are SGHNT and YYREEE (reference sequence). The trim removed 4 bases at V and 0 bases at J, leaving 9 bases unmatched. CDR3 sequence reads: CASSPSGRGGSYEQYF. In nucleotides, the CDR3 is TGTGCCAGCAGCCCCTCCGGGAGGGGCGGCTCCTACGAGCAGTACTTC.

The V call is TRBV6-6, the J call TRBJ2-5; 7 nucleotides match TRBD2. Germline CDR1 reads MNHNY; CDR2 reads SVGAGI (reference sequence). The CDR3 loop spans 14 amino acids. V trimming: 8 bases; J trimming: 5 bases; junction bases outside the gene matches: 11. CDR3 sequence: CASLLARNLETQYF. In DNA, the CDR3 is TGTGCCAGCCTACTAGCGCGAAACCTGGAGACCCAGTACTTC.

The chain carries TRBV7-2 and TRBJ2-3; 11 nucleotides align to TRBD1. Germline CDR1 SGHTA, CDR2 FQGNSA. This CDR3 is 16 amino acids long. The V gene end was trimmed by 5 bases and the J gene end by 2 bases; junction bases not matched to a gene: 6. The CDR3 here is CASSVRDRGFTDTQYF. The CDR3 DNA follows: TGTGCCAGCAGCGTCCGGGACAGGGGGTTCACAGATACGCAGTATTTT.

V and J are TRBV2 and TRBJ2-2; 8 bases match TRBD1. V lost 7 bases, J lost 5 bases, and 3 bases stayed unmatched. The CDR3 runs to 13 residues. Germline V gene sequence: CDR1 SNHLY, CDR2 FYNNEI. The DNA of the CDR3 is TGTGCCAGCACCGGACAGGGAACCGGGGAGCTGTTTTTT. This sequence encodes CASTGQGTGELFF.

The DNA for the CDR3 is TGTGCCAGCAGCCGTATGAACACTGAAGCTTTCTTT. This sequence encodes CASSRMNTEAFF. V and J are TRBV6-1 and TRBJ1-1; unclear D gene. The CDR3 sequence is 12 residues long. CDR1 is MNHNS, CDR2 SASEGT, per germline. V dropped 6 bases and J dropped 0 bases, with 5 bases sitting between them.

The genes are TRBV28 and TRBJ1-1; TRBD1 aligns across 7 bases. V lost 8 bases, J lost 5 bases, and 11 bases stayed unmatched. The CDR3 spans 14 residues. Germline CDR1 reads MDHEN; CDR2 reads SYDVKM. CDR3: CASYRRGGGTEAFF. CDR3 in DNA: TGTGCCAGCTACCGCAGGGGGGGTGGGACTGAAGCTTTCTTT.

CDR3: CASHSSGGGQPQHF. The CDR3 bases are TGTGCCAGCCATAGTTCAGGGGGAGGTCAGCCCCAGCATTTT. The J gene is TRBJ1-5, the V gene TRBV28, with TRBD1 matching over 7 bases. The CDR3 is 14 amino acids. The V segment lost 8 bases and the J segment 6 bases; nucleotides outside the gene matches: 10. Looked up from germline, CDR1 is MDHEN and CDR2 is SYDVKM.

The chain recombines TRBV5-6 with TRBJ1-2, with a weak D call TRBD1 (6 bases). Germline assignment: CDR1 SGHDT and CDR2 YYEEEE. Trimming removed 0 bases from V and 6 bases from J, with 6 bases in between. This CDR3 is 12 amino acids long. This CDR3 is CASSLEGDGYTF. CDR3 DNA: TGTGCCAGCAGCTTGGAGGGGGATGGCTACACCTTC. Variable domain in full (rest from reference TRBV5-6 and TRBJ1-2): DAGVTQSPTHLIKTRGQQVTLRCSPKSGHDTVSWYQQALGQGPQFIFQYYEEEERQRGNFPDRFSGHQFPNYSSELNVNALLLGDSALYLCASSLEGDGYTFGSGTRLTVV.

The chain links TRBV6-4 to TRBJ2-1; D perhaps matches TRBD2 (5 bases). CDR1 MRHNA and CDR2 SNTAGT come from the germline V gene. Between the trimmed V and J ends, which lost 2 bases and 1 base, there was a span of 12 bases. This CDR3 comprises 16 residues. The CDR3 loop is CASSDRTPGSYNEQFF. The CDR3 region has the DNA TGTGCCAGCAGTGACCGAACCCCGGGGTCCTACAATGAGCAGTTCTTC.

The genes are TRBV28 and TRBJ1-2, with TRBD1 identical over 7 bases. The germline CDR1 and CDR2 sequences are MDHEN and SYDVKM. The CDR3 loop spans 12 amino acids. Losses at the gene ends were 7 bases for V and 7 bases for J; bases not matched to a gene: 6. For the CDR3, the DNA is TGTGCCAGCACGGGACAGATAATTGGCTACACCTTC. Protein product: CASTGQIIGYTF.